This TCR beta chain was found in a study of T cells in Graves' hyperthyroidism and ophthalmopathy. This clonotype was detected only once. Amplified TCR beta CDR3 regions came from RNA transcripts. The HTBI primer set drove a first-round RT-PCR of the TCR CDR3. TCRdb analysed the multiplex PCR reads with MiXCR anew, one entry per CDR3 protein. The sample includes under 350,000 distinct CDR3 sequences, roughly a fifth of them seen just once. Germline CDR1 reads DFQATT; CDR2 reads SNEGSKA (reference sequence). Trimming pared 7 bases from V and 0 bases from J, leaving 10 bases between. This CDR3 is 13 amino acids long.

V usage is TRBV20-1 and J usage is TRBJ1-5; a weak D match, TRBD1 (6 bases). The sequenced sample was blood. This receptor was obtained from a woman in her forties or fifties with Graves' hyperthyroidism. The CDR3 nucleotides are TGCAGTGTCACACAGGGTAGCAATCAGCCCCAGCATTTT. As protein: CSVTQGSNQPQHF.